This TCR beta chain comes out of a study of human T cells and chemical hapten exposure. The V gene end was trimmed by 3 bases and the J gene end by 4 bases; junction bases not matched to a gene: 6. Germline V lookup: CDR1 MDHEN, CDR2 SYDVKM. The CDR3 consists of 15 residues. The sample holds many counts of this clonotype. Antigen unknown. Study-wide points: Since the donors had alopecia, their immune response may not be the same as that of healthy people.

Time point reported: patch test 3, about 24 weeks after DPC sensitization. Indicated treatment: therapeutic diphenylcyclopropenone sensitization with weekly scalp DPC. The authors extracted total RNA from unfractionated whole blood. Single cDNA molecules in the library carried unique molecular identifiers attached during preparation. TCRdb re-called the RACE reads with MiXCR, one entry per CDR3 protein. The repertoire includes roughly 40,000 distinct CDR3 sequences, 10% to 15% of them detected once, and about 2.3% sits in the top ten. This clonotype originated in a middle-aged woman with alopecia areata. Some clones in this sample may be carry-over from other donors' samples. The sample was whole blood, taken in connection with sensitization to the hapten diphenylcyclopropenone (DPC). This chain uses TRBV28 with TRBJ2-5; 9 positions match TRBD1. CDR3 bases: TGTGCCAGCAGTTTGGCGGGACAGGGCGGAGAGACCCAGTACTTC. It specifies CASSLAGQGGETQYF. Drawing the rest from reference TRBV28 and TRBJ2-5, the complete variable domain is DVKVTQSSRYLVKRTGEKVFLECVQDMDHENMFWYRQDPGLGLRLIYFSYDVKMKEKGDIPEGYSVSREKKERFSLILESASTNQTSMYLCASSLAGQGGETQYFGPGTRLLVL.